A selection of T cell receptor beta chains follows, all from one sample in a study of T cell changes during pregnancy in multiple sclerosis. Profiled with immunoSEQ multiplex PCR; TCRdb holds only in-frame clones, not every one. The data show about 50,000 clones, about 93% seen once. Here the sequenced sample was CD4+ T cells from peripheral blood mononuclear cells, taken after pregnancy. All receptors derive from a female donor with multiple sclerosis, enrolled in a pregnancy study. CDR3s include the opening cysteine and the closing phenylalanine or tryptophan. The D gene is left open where the match is weak. A row's size may be missing; if present it is once, few, many or a size class.

d_call	v_call	clone_size	j_call	cdr3_nt	cdr3_aa
.	TRBV29-1	.	TRBJ2-7	TGCAGCGTCGCCCGGGACATTTCCTACGGGCAGTACTTC	CSVARDISYGQYF
TRBD2	TRBV27	once	TRBJ2-5	TGTGCCAGCAACCCCGGACTAGCAGCAGAGACCCAGTACTTC	CASNPGLAAETQYF
.	TRBV2	once	TRBJ2-3	TGTGCCAGCGTTATAGGGATGGGGGGAACAGATACGCAGTATTTT	CASVIGMGGTDTQYF
.	TRBV2	.	TRBJ2-1	TGTGCCAGCAATTCAGTACGGGGTTATGAGCAGTTCTTC	CASNSVRGYEQFF
.	TRBV7-2	once	TRBJ2-5	TGTGCCAGCAGCTCAACGGCGACAGGAGAGACCCAGTACTTC	CASSSTATGETQYF
TRBD1	TRBV5-1	.	TRBJ2-5	TGCGCCAGCAGCTTGCCACAGGGGACAGGGGCCCAAGAGACCCAGTACTTC	CASSLPQGTGAQETQYF
.	TRBV29-1	.	TRBJ2-1	TGCAGCGTTGTAGGGCTAGCCTATGAGCAGTTCTTC	CSVVGLAYEQFF
.	TRBV6-6	.	TRBJ1-2	TGTGCCAGCACCTCCACAGGGATCCACAATGGCTACACCTTC	CASTSTGIHNGYTF
TRBD2	TRBV7-3	.	TRBJ2-1	TGTGCCAGCAGTCCGGCGACTAGCGTCGTGCAGTTCTTC	CASSPATSVVQFF
.	TRBV5-6	.	TRBJ1-4	TGTGCCAGCAGCCGATACAGTCATGAAAAACTGTTTTTT	CASSRYSHEKLFF
.	TRBV10-3	.	TRBJ2-5	TGTGCCATCAGTGACAGAACTATTCAAGAGACCCAGTACTTC	CAISDRTIQETQYF
.	TRBV5-1	.	TRBJ2-5	TGCGCCAGCAGCTTGTTTTCAGGGGAAGAGACCCAGTACTTC	CASSLFSGEETQYF
.	TRBV5-1	.	TRBJ2-5	TGCGCCAGCAGCTTGGGAGTGGAGACCCAGTACTTC	CASSLGVETQYF
TRBD2	TRBV28	.	TRBJ2-3	TGTGCCAGCAGTTTGAGCGGGAGAAACACAGATACGCAGTATTTT	CASSLSGRNTDTQYF
TRBD2	TRBV30	.	TRBJ2-7	TGTGCCTGGAGTGTAGCGGTCCACTCCGGGACTAGCGGGACAAGGCGGTCCTACGAGCAGTACTTC	CAWSVAVHSGTSGTRRSYEQYF
TRBD1	TRBV5-8	.	TRBJ2-7	TGTGCCAGCAGCCAATCCGGGACAGGGAGCTCGCGACTGGACTTC	CASSQSGTGSSRLDF
TRBD1	TRBV5-1	.	TRBJ1-2	TGCGCCAGCAGCTTGGTGGCTGGACAGGGCCATGGCTACACCTTC	CASSLVAGQGHGYTF
TRBD1	TRBV6-5	.	TRBJ1-2	TGTGCCAGCAGTTACACGACAGGGACTAACTATGGCTACACCTTC	CASSYTTGTNYGYTF
.	TRBV5-1	.	TRBJ2-1	TGCGCCAGCAGCTTGGCGGGTTATGCCAATGAGCAGTTCTTC	CASSLAGYANEQFF
TRBD2	TRBV6-5	.	TRBJ2-1	TGTGCCAGCAGTTACAAGGCTAGCGGATTTAATGAGCAGTTCTTC	CASSYKASGFNEQFF
TRBD2	TRBV5-6	.	TRBJ2-1	TGTGCCAGCAGCTTGCGGACTAGAGGTTCCTACAATGAGCAGTTCTTC	CASSLRTRGSYNEQFF
.	TRBV5-1	once	TRBJ2-1	TGCGCCAGCAGCCTGGTGTCCGACAATGAGCAGTTCTTC	CASSLVSDNEQFF
TRBD1	TRBV28	.	TRBJ1-2	TGTGCCAGCAGTCTTGCCGCAGGGGGCGTGGGTGGCTACACCTTC	CASSLAAGGVGGYTF
.	TRBV13	.	TRBJ1-1	TGTGCCACCGTACTACGGTTGAGGACTGAAGCTTTCTTT	CATVLRLRTEAFF
TRBD1	TRBV27	.	TRBJ1-1	TGTGCCAGCAGCCCCGGGACAGCGAGCACTGAAGCTTTCTTT	CASSPGTASTEAFF
TRBD2	TRBV5-5	.	TRBJ2-7	TGTGCCAGCCAGGGACTAGCGGGAGTGAACGAGCAGTACTTC	CASQGLAGVNEQYF
.	TRBV5-6	.	TRBJ1-3	TGTGCCAGCAGCTTGTTATGGGACATCACGAGCTCTGGAAACACCATATATTTT	CASSLLWDITSSGNTIYF
.	TRBV7-2	.	TRBJ2-7	TGTGCCAGCAGCTCCAGTGACTACGAGCAGTACTTC	CASSSSDYEQYF
.	TRBV23-1	.	TRBJ2-2	TGCGCCAGCATACCCTATTGCGGGAAGCCGAACACCGGGGAGCTGTTTTTT	CASIPYCGKPNTGELFF
.	TRBV19	.	TRBJ2-7	TGTGCCAGTAGTGGCCTGTGGACAGGGCGGGGGACCTACGAGCAGTACTTC	CASSGLWTGRGTYEQYF
TRBD1	TRBV5-1	.	TRBJ1-1	TGCGCCAGCAGTCGACAGGGTAGTCTGTCCACTGAAGCTTTCTTT	CASSRQGSLSTEAFF
TRBD2	TRBV19	.	TRBJ2-1	TGTGCCAGTAGTCCCCAGGCGGGGACTAGCGCCCCTTATGAGCAGTTCTTC	CASSPQAGTSAPYEQFF
TRBD1	TRBV2	.	TRBJ1-2	TGTGCCAGCAGTGTGACAGGGGAGGGCTATGGCTACACCTTC	CASSVTGEGYGYTF
.	TRBV30	few	TRBJ1-1	TGTGCCTGGATTATTGGGGCTTTTGAAGCTTTCTTT	CAWIIGAFEAFF
TRBD1	TRBV5-4	.	TRBJ1-4	TGTGCCAGCAGCCTGGACAGGGGAGGTGAAAAACTGTTTTTT	CASSLDRGGEKLFF
TRBD1	TRBV5-1	.	TRBJ1-1	TGCGCCAGCAGCTTAAACAGGGGGCAGGGCACTGAAGCTTTCTTT	CASSLNRGQGTEAFF
TRBD2	TRBV5-1	.	TRBJ2-7	TGCGCCAGCAGCTTGGAAGCGGGAGGGCGACGGTCCAGGAACTACGAGCAGTACTTC	CASSLEAGGRRSRNYEQYF
.	TRBV7-9	once	TRBJ1-4	TGTGCCAGCAGCCCATATGAAAAACTGTTTTTT	CASSPYEKLFF
.	TRBV10-1	once	TRBJ2-3	TGCGCCAGCAGTGAGTCGGGGAGACCGCCCGATACGCAGTATTTT	CASSESGRPPDTQYF
.	TRBV19	.	TRBJ2-3	TGTGCCAGTAGTACCAAAACCGGCAGGATCGGGCAGTATTTT	CASSTKTGRIGQYF
.	TRBV2	.	TRBJ1-1	TGTGCCAGCAGTGAATATGGGGGGGCTGAAGCTTTCTTT	CASSEYGGAEAFF
TRBD2	TRBV19	.	TRBJ2-3	TGTGCCAGTAGTGGAGGGACCCTAGCGGGGTTCACAGATACGCAGTATTTT	CASSGGTLAGFTDTQYF
.	TRBV27	few	TRBJ2-5	TGTGCCAGCAGTCCAGGCAGGGGCCGAGTAGAGACCCAGTACTTC	CASSPGRGRVETQYF
.	TRBV18	.	TRBJ1-1	TGTGCCAGCTCACCACAGGTTGGAGGACGGATTGGAACTGAAGCTTTCTTT	CASSPQVGGRIGTEAFF